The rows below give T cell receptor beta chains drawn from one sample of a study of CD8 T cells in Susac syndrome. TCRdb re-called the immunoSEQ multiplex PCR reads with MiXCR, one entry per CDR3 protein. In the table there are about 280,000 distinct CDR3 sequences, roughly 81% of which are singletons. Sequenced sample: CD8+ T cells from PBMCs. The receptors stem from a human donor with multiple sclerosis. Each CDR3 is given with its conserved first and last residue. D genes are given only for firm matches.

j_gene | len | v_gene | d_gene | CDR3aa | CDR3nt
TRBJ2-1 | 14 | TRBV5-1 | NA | CASSFFGENNEQFF | TGCGCCAGCAGCTTTTTCGGGGAAAACAATGAGCAGTTCTTC
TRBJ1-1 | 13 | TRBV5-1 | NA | CASSLKSGTEAFF | TGCGCCAGCAGCTTAAAGTCCGGCACTGAAGCTTTCTTT
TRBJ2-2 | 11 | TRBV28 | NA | CASGGDRELFF | TGTGCCAGCGGCGGTGATCGGGAGCTGTTTTTT
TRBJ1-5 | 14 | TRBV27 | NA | CASSWGPSNQPQHF | TGTGCCAGCAGTTGGGGCCCTAGCAATCAGCCCCAGCATTTT
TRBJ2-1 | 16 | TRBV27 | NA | CASSLSLTGDYNEQFF | TGTGCCAGCAGTTTATCGTTAACGGGAGACTACAATGAGCAGTTCTTC
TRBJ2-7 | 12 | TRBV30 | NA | CAWSVRVYEQYF | TGTGCCTGGAGTGTACGGGTCTACGAGCAGTACTTC
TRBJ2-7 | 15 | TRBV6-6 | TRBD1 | CASRPRDRGPYEQYF | TGTGCCAGCAGGCCCCGGGACAGGGGCCCCTACGAGCAGTACTTC
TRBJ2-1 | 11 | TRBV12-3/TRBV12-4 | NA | CASRQGLEQFF | TGTGCCAGCAGGCAGGGTCTCGAGCAGTTCTTC
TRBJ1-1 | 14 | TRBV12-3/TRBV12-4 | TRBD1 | CASSRTGGRTEAFF | TGTGCCAGCAGTCGTACAGGGGGCCGAACTGAAGCTTTCTTT
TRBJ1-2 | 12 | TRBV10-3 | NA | CAISERKYGYTF | TGTGCCATCAGTGAGCGGAAATATGGCTACACCTTC